This T cell receptor (beta chain) was identified during a study of cytomegalovirus exposure and HLA in healthy donors. The V gene lost 10 bases and the J gene lost 2 bases, with 20 bases spanning the gap. The CDR3 is 15 residues long. Germline-derived CDR1 and CDR2 are MNHEY and SVGAGI. Primers: 60 Vbeta forward and 13 Jbeta reverse. Libraries were prepared by immunoSEQ multiplex PCR; TCRdb keeps only in-frame clonotypes and omits some of them. The table includes around 150,000 clones, 80% detected once. The origin of this receptor is a young man in good health and CMV-seropositive. The chain is built from TRBV6-5 and TRBJ1-1; TRBD1 might be the D (5 bases). Sequencing was done on a sample of PBMCs. CDR3 loop: CATSLLQGINTEAFF. CDR3 DNA: TGTGCCACCTCACTCCTGCAGGGTATCAACACTGAAGCTTTCTTT.